This T cell receptor (beta chain) was captured in a study of T cell repertoires in cytomegalovirus infection. Study-wide context: Signatures in public TCR beta sequences pointed to both CMV infection and matching HLA type.

Trimming shortened V by 3 bases and J by 0 bases, and 13 bases separated the two germline ends. This CDR3 is built from 16 residues. Germline CDR1 and CDR2: SGHDN and FVKESK. Points from the study as a whole: Adding up the frequency of public TCR beta families identified people who carried CMV plus the relevant HLA. CMV-specific HLA-C-restricted TCR beta clonotypes dominated the ex vivo response.

A remark on this clonotype: What it binds is not known.

Each CDR3 protein gets one entry after TCRdb re-called the reads with MiXCR. The repertoire holds 200,000 to 250,000 distinct CDR3 sequences, with over 20% as singletons. This sequence joins TRBV14 and TRBJ2-3, with D possibly being TRBD1 or TRBD2 (5 bases each). This TCR came from a human donor in good health (CMV status not recorded). Some clones in this sample may be carry-over from other donors' samples. Sequencing was performed on CD8+ T cells from PBMCs. The CDR3 here is CASSHLSWGSTDTQYF. The CDR3 DNA reads TGTGCCAGCAGCCACCTTAGCTGGGGGAGCACAGATACGCAGTATTTT.